The clone carrying this T cell receptor (beta chain) was found a few times. The antigen remains undetermined. This specimen comes from a study of early T cells in non-severe SARS-CoV-2 infection. Study background: Sequencing was performed on bulk RNA from unsorted whole blood, leaving chains unpaired.

Study conclusions and caveats: Lookups in VDJdb leaned toward anti-spike CD8 responses and missed private and CD4 specificities.

cDNA molecules, individually, were tagged with unique molecular identifiers. TCRdb re-analysed the 5' RACE reads in MiXCR, keeping a single row per CDR3 protein. The sample holds 45,000 to 55,000 distinct CDR3 sequences; about 7.8% are singletons and the top ten take roughly 5.9%. The germline V gene has CDR1 SNHLY and CDR2 FYNNEI. This CDR3 has 14 residues. V shed 2 bases and J shed 2 bases, with 10 bases lying between them. The clonotype comes from an adult who was a healthcare worker with PCR-confirmed SARS-CoV-2 infection or an uninfected control (not recorded which). The chain links TRBV2 to TRBJ2-7, with no clear D. The specimen was whole blood. This CDR3 is CASSERSTPYEQYF. For the CDR3, the DNA is TGTGCCAGCAGTGAACGCTCCACTCCCTACGAGCAGTACTTC. Drawing the rest from reference TRBV2 and TRBJ2-7, the complete variable domain is EPEVTQTPSHQVTQMGQEVILRCVPISNHLYFYWYRQILGQKVEFLVSFYNNEISEKSEIFDDQFSVERPDGSNFTLKIRSTKLEDSAMYFCASSERSTPYEQYFGPGTRLTVT.